Each of the 14 T cell receptor beta chains below was sequenced from the same sample in a study of CD8 T cells in ankylosing spondylitis. TCRdb reprocessed the 5' RACE reads via MiXCR and lists one record per CDR3 protein. In the table there are under 300,000 distinct CDR3 sequences, about 10% of which are singletons. Source material: blood, either unsorted or a sorted T cell fraction (not recorded which). Receptor source: a male donor with ankylosing spondylitis or in good health (not recorded which).

This clonotype has more than one count but fewer than ten. This chain uses TRBV20-1 with TRBJ2-7; tentatively, D is TRBD1 (6 bases). V was clipped by 3 bases and J by 3 bases, with 18 bases between them. Germline V gene sequence: CDR1 DFQATT, CDR2 SNEGSKA (reference sequence). The CDR3 spans 15 residues. CDR3 protein: CSARAWTAKGYEQYF. DNA for the CDR3: TGCAGTGCTAGGGCTTGGACAGCTAAGGGCTACGAGCAGTACTTC.

V gene TRBV25-1 combines with J gene TRBJ2-5, with D perhaps assigned TRBD1 or TRBD2 (5 bases each). The CDR3 is made up of 17 amino acids. Looked up from germline, CDR1 is MGHDK and CDR2 is SYGVNS. Trimming cost V 2 bases and J 0 bases, with 16 bases left between them. CDR3 bases: TGTGCCAGCAGTGAAGAGGGACCCCTCCCGTACCAAGAGACCCAGTACTTC. This gives the protein CASSEEGPLPYQETQYF.

The gene calls are TRBV5-5 and TRBJ2-7; no clear D. The V gene lost 4 bases and the J gene lost 7 bases, with 21 bases spanning the gap. CDR1 is SGHKS and CDR2 is YYEKEE in the germline V gene (reference sequence). The CDR3 is 15 amino acids. The CDR3 bases are TGTGCCAGCAGCCCCTGGACGGCCACCTCGTCGGAGCAGTACTTC. Residues: CASSPWTATSSEQYF.

The CDR3, as DNA: TGTGCCAGCAGTCAGGGCCGTGGAGGAGAGACCCAGTACTTC. It codes for CASSQGRGGETQYF. The gene calls are TRBV6-1 and TRBJ2-5; perhaps D is TRBD1 or TRBD2 (5 bases each). Germline CDR1 MNHNS, CDR2 SASEGT. V shed 5 bases and J shed 4 bases, with 14 bases lying between them. The CDR3 consists of 14 residues.

This clonotype was observed a few times. V is TRBV12-3 or TRBV12-4 and J is TRBJ1-2, with D maybe TRBD1 (6 bases). The CDR3 spans 13 residues. The germline V and J ends were trimmed by 6 bases and 8 bases, with 16 bases remaining between them. CDR3 DNA sequence: TGTGCCAGCAGCCCCAGGACAGATTGGGGCTACACCTTC. Its translation is CASSPRTDWGYTF.

This clonotype was observed a few times. The chain is built from TRBV19 and TRBJ2-7; tentatively, D is TRBD1 (5 bases). Germline V CDR1 and CDR2: LNHDA, SQIVND (reference sequence). The V end lost 3 bases, the J end lost 2 bases, and 8 bases lay between the germline ends. The CDR3 is made up of 13 amino acids. CDR3 coding DNA: TGTGCCAGTAGTATCCAAGGGGCCTACGAGCAGTACTTC. Translating it yields CASSIQGAYEQYF.

This clonotype was observed a handful of times. The chain links TRBV28 to TRBJ2-7, with D perhaps matching TRBD1 (5 bases). V was shortened by 6 bases and J by 4 bases, with 10 bases between the two germline ends. From germline, CDR1 is MDHEN and CDR2 SYDVKM. This CDR3 is 12 amino acids long. As DNA, the CDR3 is TGTGCCAGCAGGCCTCAGGGTTACGAGCAGTACTTC. Its protein is CASRPQGYEQYF.

This chain joins TRBV18 and TRBJ2-1; TRBD1 might be the D (6 bases). Trimming cost V 4 bases and J 6 bases, with 19 bases left between them. Germline V CDR1 and CDR2: KGHSH, LQKENI. The CDR3 runs to 16 residues. This CDR3 is CASSRQPGTGFNEQFF. For the CDR3, the DNA is TGTGCCAGCTCACGACAGCCGGGCACAGGGTTCAATGAGCAGTTCTTC.

This clonotype was observed at least ten times. The chain has TRBV7-2 and TRBJ2-5, with no clear D. Germline V lookup: CDR1 SGHTA, CDR2 FQGNSA. Trimming cost V 2 bases and J 5 bases, with 6 bases left between them. The CDR3 is made up of 12 amino acids. The CDR3 loop reads CASSLYYETQYF. CDR3 in DNA: TGTGCCAGCAGCTTATACTACGAGACCCAGTACTTC.

This clonotype occurred many times. The CDR3 DNA follows: TGCGCCAGCAGTGAGTCTCCAGGGATGGGTGGCTACACCTTC. Its translation is CASSESPGMGGYTF. The chain is built from TRBV10-2 and TRBJ1-2, with D possibly matching TRBD1 (5 bases). The germline CDR1 and CDR2 sequences are WSHSY and SAAADI. CDR3 size: 14 residues. The V end was cut by 0 bases, the J end by 7 bases, with 12 bases between.

There are a few counts of this clonotype. The gene calls are TRBV2 and TRBJ2-5, with 10 bases lining up with TRBD2. V was pared by 3 bases and J by 3 bases, with 4 bases of the junction left unmatched. There are 15 residues in the CDR3. Per germline, CDR1 SNHLY and CDR2 FYNNEI. The CDR3 sequence is CASSDPLAGEETQYF. For the CDR3, the DNA is TGTGCCAGCAGTGACCCCCTAGCGGGGGAAGAGACCCAGTACTTC.

This clonotype was detected ten times or more. This rearrangement joins TRBV7-2 to TRBJ2-1, with D perhaps TRBD2 (6 bases). The CDR3 is 13 amino acids. Between the trimmed V and J ends, which lost 10 bases and 4 bases, there was a span of 14 bases. CDR1 is SGHTA, CDR2 FQGNSA, per germline. The CDR3 here is CATAGREYNEQFF. The CDR3 region has the DNA TGTGCCACCGCCGGACGGGAGTACAATGAGCAGTTCTTC.

This clonotype was recorded many times. The chain employs TRBV3-1 and TRBJ2-1; 9 bases fit TRBD2. Trimming at V came to 4 bases and at J to 4 bases, leaving 8 bases not matched to a gene. Looked up from germline, CDR1 is LGHDT and CDR2 is YNNKEL (reference sequence). The CDR3 length is 16 residues. CDR3 amino acids: CASSLVGTSRYNEQFF. The CDR3 nucleotides are TGTGCCAGCAGCCTGGTGGGGACTAGCCGGTACAATGAGCAGTTCTTC.

As regards this clonotype: A much larger clone differs from this one at a single base, so this may be a read error. The genes are TRBV5-1 and TRBJ2-3, with D possibly TRBD2 on 6 matching bases. Germline loops: CDR1 SGHRS, CDR2 YFSETQ. This CDR3 comprises 15 residues. The CDR3 loop is CASSLDAGSTGTQYF. For the CDR3, the DNA is TGCGCCAGCAGCTTGGACGCGGGGAGCACAGGTACGCAGTATTTT.